This entry describes one T cell receptor beta chain. The antigen it recognizes is unknown. The sample holds no much larger clone one base away, and base qualities are not on file. The germline V gene supplies CDR1 SGHDT and CDR2 YYEEEE. There are 13 amino acids in the CDR3, from cysteine to phenylalanine inclusive. The only DNA kept is the CDR3, 39 bases in frame from the first base. Deletion took 2 bases off V and 7 bases off J, with a span of 9 bases between the germline ends. The immunoSEQ assay was used both to sequence TRB CDR3 from tumor genomic DNA and to process the resulting data. Held by TCRdb, this immuneACCESS table contains in-frame sequences only and omits some clones. Under half of the omission traces to an unresolved V gene where checked; the cause of the rest is unknown. This sample is represented by 11,000 to 15,000 clones; 65% to 85% of them were singletons. The ten largest clones capture under 20% of the sample.

This specimen comes from a study of T cell repertoires in Merkel cell carcinoma (dated by TCRdb to between 2018 and 2021). Study-wide context: The study excluded patients who had received intralesional immunotherapy or systemic immune checkpoint blockade before the biopsy. MCPyV-specific clonotypes were first defined by tetramer sorting, cloning and paired TCR sequencing of expanded tumor-infiltrating lymphocytes. A diagnosis of MCPyV-positive Merkel cell carcinoma and successful in vitro expansion of tumor-infiltrating lymphocytes were required for inclusion.

Study subjects had biopsy-confirmed Merkel cell carcinoma that was MCPyV-positive, and every subject had positive serum antibodies to T-antigen. Genomic DNA was extracted from over five adjacent 10-micron frozen tumor sections without cell sorting or culture. Roughly 5 x 5 x 5 mm of tumor biopsy tissue was frozen in optimal cutting temperature compound. In the frozen biopsy, scout sections stained with hematoxylin and eosin confirmed abundant Merkel cell carcinoma and infiltrating cells. Here is what the overall study found, with its caveats: The study did not examine normal tissue biopsies.

The receptor was derived from an adult with Merkel cell carcinoma. The sample was tumor tissue. Recombination linked TRBV5-6 to TRBJ2-2, with the D gene too uncertain to name. The sequenced DNA: TGTGCCAGCAGCTTTAACAGAGACGGGGAGCTGTTTTTT. It translates as CASSFNRDGELFF.